This passage covers 3 T cell receptor beta chains from one sample sequenced in a study of T-cell reconstitution after alpha-beta-depleted transplantation in children. As it was prepared, the TCRbeta library received unique molecular identifiers. TCRdb re-called the PCR reads with MiXCR, one entry per CDR3 protein. The sample consists of roughly 300,000 distinct CDR3 sequences, 10% of them appearing once. Sequencing used PBMCs from the stem cell graft donor, obtained from the stem cell graft. The receptor source for this set is a human donor who donated a stem cell graft to a child with acute lymphoblastic leukemia.

A few counts support this clonotype. This chain links TRBV5-1 with TRBJ2-3; TRBD2 aligns across 7 bases. With 0 bases clipped from V and 5 bases from J, the junction kept 6 bases outside the gene matches. This CDR3 spans 15 amino acids. The germline gives CDR1 SGHRS, CDR2 YFSETQ. The CDR3 is CASSLAAGALDTQYF. The CDR3 bases are TGCGCCAGCAGCTTGGCTGCGGGAGCATTAGATACGCAGTATTTT. The full variable domain, its missing parts supplied by reference TRBV5-1 and TRBJ2-3, is KAGVTQTPRYLIKTRGQQVTLSCSPISGHRSVSWYQQTPGQGLQFLFEYFSETQRNKGNFPGRFSGRQFSNSRSEMNVSTLELGDSALYLCASSLAAGALDTQYFGPGTRLTVL.

The sample holds a few counts of this clonotype. The chain has TRBV4-1 and TRBJ2-7, with no clear D. Trimming removed 3 bases at V and 1 base at J, with 13 bases between. Per the germline V gene, CDR1 is MGHRA and CDR2 is YSYEKL. CDR3 length: 15 residues. CDR3 sequence: CASSHPVQASYEQYF. As DNA, the CDR3 is TGCGCCAGCAGCCATCCGGTACAAGCGTCCTACGAGCAGTACTTC.

V gene TRBV20-1 combines with J gene TRBJ2-7; 8 bases are a match to TRBD1. Trimming cost V 0 bases and J 3 bases; bases outside gene matches: 13. Germline V gene lookup returns CDR1 DFQATT and CDR2 SNEGSKA (reference sequence). This CDR3 spans 17 amino acids. CDR3 DNA sequence: TGCAGTGCTAGAGATCAAAGCCGGGACAGGCAATACTACGAGCAGTACTTC. Encoded protein: CSARDQSRDRQYYEQYF.